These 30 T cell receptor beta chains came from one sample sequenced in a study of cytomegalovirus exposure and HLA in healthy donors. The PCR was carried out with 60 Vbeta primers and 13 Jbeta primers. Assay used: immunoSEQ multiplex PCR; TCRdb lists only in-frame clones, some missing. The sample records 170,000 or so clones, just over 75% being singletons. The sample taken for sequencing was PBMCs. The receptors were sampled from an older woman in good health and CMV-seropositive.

CDR3 DNA sequence: TGTGCCAGTGCCGATCGGGGGGGCAATCAGCCCCAGCATTTT. Translation: CASADRGGNQPQHF. This chain links TRBV19 with TRBJ1-5, with D tentatively TRBD1 (5 bases). Trimming took 8 bases from V and 2 from J, leaving 13 bases between them. The germline CDR1 and CDR2 sequences are LNHDA and SQIVND (reference sequence). CDR3 length equals 14 residues.

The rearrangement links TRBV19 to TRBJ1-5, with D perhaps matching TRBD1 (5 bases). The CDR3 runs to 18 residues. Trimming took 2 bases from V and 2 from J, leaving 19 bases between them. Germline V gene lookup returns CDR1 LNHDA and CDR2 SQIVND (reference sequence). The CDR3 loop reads CASSIRWGREWRNQPQHF. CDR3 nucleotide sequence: TGTGCCAGTAGTATAAGGTGGGGCAGGGAATGGCGCAATCAGCCCCAGCATTTT.

The CDR3 spells CASFSGARNTEAFF. The CDR3 nucleotides read TGCGCCAGTTTTTCAGGGGCCAGGAACACTGAAGCTTTCTTT. The chain joins TRBV5-1 to TRBJ1-1, with D possibly TRBD1 on 6 matching bases. Germline lookup yields CDR1 SGHRS and CDR2 YFSETQ. The CDR3 extends over 14 amino acids. With 8 bases removed from V and 1 base from J, the gap between germline ends came to 15 bases.

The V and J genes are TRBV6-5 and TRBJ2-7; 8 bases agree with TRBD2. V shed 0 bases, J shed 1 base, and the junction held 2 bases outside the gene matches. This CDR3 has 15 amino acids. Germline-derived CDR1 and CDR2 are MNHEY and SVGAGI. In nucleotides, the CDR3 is TGTGCCAGCAGTTACTCCGGACTAGCATCCTACGAGCAGTACTTC. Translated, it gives CASSYSGLASYEQYF.

The DNA of the CDR3 is TGTGCCAGTAGTATCCTGAAACCCCCTAATGGCTACACCTTC. Residues: CASSILKPPNGYTF. This chain uses TRBV19 with TRBJ1-2; D gene uncertain. Trimming removed 3 bases from V and 6 bases from J, with 14 bases in between. This CDR3 region has 14 residues. Germline V lookup: CDR1 LNHDA, CDR2 SQIVND (reference sequence).

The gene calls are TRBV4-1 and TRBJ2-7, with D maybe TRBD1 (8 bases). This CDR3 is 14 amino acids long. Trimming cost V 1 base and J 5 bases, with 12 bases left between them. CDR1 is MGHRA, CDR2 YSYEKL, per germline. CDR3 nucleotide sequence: TGCGCCAGCAGCCAAGGGACAGGGAGGGACGAGCAGTACTTC. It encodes CASSQGTGRDEQYF.

In DNA, the CDR3 is TGTGCCAGTAGCTCCGGGTTATTGGGCAATCAGCCCCAGCATTTT. Amino acid sequence: CASSSGLLGNQPQHF. This chain links TRBV19 with TRBJ1-5, with D hard to call. In germline, CDR1 is LNHDA, CDR2 SQIVND (reference sequence). The CDR3 has 15 residues. The V end was cut by 6 bases, the J end by 2 bases, with 14 bases between.

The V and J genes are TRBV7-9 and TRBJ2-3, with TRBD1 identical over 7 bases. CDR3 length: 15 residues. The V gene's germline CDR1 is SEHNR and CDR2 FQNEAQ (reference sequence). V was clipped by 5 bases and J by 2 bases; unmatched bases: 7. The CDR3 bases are TGTGCCAGCAGCGGGGAGACAGGGTTCACAGATACGCAGTATTTT. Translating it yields CASSGETGFTDTQYF.

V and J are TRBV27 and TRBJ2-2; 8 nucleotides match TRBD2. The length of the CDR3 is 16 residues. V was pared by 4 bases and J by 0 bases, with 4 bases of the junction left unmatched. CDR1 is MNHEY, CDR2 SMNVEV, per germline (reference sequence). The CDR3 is CASSWVGGANTGELFF. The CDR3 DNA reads TGTGCCAGCAGTTGGGTCGGGGGGGCGAACACCGGGGAGCTGTTTTTT.

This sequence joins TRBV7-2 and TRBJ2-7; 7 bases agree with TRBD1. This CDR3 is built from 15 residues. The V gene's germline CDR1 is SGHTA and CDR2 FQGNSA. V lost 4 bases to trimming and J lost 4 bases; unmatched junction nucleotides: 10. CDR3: CASSYIHAQGYEQYF. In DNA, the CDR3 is TGTGCCAGCAGCTATATTCATGCACAGGGGTACGAGCAGTACTTC.

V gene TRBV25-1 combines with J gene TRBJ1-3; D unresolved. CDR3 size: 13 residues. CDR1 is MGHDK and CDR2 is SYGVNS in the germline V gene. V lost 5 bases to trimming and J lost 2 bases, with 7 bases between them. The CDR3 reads CASSRQAGNTIYF. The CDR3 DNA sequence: TGTGCCAGCAGTCGTCAGGCTGGAAACACCATATATTTT. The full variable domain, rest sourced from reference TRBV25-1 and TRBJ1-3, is EADIYQTPRYLVIGTGKKITLECSQTMGHDKMYWYQQDPGMELHLIHYSYGVNSTEKGDLSSESTVSRIRTEHFPLTLESARPSHTSQYLCASSRQAGNTIYFGEGSWLTVV.

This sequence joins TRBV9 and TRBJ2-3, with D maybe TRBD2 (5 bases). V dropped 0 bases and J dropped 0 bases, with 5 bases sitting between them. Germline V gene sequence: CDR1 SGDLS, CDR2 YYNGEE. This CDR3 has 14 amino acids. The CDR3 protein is CASSVAGSTDTQYF. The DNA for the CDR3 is TGTGCCAGCAGCGTAGCGGGGAGCACAGATACGCAGTATTTT.

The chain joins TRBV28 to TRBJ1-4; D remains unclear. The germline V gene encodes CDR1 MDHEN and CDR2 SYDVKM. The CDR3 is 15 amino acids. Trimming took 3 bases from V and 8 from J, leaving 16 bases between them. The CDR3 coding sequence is TGTGCCAGCAGTTTGCCGGGGAGGTTAGAAGAAAAACTGTTTTTT. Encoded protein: CASSLPGRLEEKLFF. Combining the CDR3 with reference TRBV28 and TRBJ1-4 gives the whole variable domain DVKVTQSSRYLVKRTGEKVFLECVQDMDHENMFWYRQDPGLGLRLIYFSYDVKMKEKGDIPEGYSVSREKKERFSLILESASTNQTSMYLCASSLPGRLEEKLFFGSGTQLSVL.

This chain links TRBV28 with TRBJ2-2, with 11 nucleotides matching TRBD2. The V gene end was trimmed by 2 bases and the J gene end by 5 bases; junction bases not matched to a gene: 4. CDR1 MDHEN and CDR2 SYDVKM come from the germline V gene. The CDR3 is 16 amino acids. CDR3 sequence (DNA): TGTGCCAGCAGTTTAAGCGCTAGCGGGAGGACCGGGGAGCTGTTTTTT. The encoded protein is CASSLSASGRTGELFF.

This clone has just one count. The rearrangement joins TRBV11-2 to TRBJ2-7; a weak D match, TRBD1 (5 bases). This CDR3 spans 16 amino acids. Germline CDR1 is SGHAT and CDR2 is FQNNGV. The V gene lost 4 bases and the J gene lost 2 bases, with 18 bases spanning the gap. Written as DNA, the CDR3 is TGTGCCAGCAGCTCAAAAGGGGCGGTTAGTCCCTACGAGCAGTACTTC. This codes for CASSSKGAVSPYEQYF.

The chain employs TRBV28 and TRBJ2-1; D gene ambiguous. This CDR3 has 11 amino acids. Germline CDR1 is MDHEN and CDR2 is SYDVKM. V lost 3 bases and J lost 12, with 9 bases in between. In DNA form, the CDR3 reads TGTGCCAGCAGTTTGGAGTATGGGCAGTTCTTC. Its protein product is CASSLEYGQFF.

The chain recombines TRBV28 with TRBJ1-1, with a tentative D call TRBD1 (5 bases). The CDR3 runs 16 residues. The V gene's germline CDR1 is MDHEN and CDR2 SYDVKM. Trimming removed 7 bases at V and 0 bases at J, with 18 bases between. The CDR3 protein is CASITKRNRLNTEAFF. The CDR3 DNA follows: TGTGCCAGCATAACCAAACGCAACAGGTTGAACACTGAAGCTTTCTTT. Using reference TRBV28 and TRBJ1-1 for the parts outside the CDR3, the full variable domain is DVKVTQSSRYLVKRTGEKVFLECVQDMDHENMFWYRQDPGLGLRLIYFSYDVKMKEKGDIPEGYSVSREKKERFSLILESASTNQTSMYLCASITKRNRLNTEAFFGQGTRLTVV.

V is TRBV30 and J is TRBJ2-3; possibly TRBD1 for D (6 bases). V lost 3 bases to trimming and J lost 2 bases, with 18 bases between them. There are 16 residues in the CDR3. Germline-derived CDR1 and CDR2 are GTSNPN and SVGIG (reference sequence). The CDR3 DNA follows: TGTGCCTGGAGATGGCCGGGACATACTTTCACAGATACGCAGTATTTT. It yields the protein CAWRWPGHTFTDTQYF.

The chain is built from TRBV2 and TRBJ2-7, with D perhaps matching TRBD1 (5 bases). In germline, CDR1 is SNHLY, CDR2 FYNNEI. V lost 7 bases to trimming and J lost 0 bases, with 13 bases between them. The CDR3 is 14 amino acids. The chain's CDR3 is CASKAGSISYEQYF. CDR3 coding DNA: TGTGCCAGCAAGGCAGGGTCGATCTCCTACGAGCAGTACTTC.

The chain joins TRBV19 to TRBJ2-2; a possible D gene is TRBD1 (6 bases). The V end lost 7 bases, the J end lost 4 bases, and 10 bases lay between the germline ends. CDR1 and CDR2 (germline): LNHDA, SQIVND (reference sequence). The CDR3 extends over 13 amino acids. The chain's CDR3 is CASTNRATGELFF. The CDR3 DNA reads TGTGCCAGTACGAACAGGGCCACCGGGGAGCTGTTTTTT.

Here the CDR3 DNA reads TGCGCCAGCAGCTTGGGAGGGCAGGGGGCAGGCGAGCAGTACTTC. Amino acid sequence: CASSLGGQGAGEQYF. The V gene is TRBV5-1, the J gene TRBJ2-5; 8 bases match TRBD1. The end of the DNA aligns better with TRBJ2-7, so the J call may be wrong. This CDR3 spans 15 amino acids. Germline CDR1 is SGHRS and CDR2 is YFSETQ.

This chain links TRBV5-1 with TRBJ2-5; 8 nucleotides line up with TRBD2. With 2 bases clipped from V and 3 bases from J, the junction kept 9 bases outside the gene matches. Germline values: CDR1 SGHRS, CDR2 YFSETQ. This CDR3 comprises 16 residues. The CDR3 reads CASSLPPSGRKETQYF. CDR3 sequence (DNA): TGCGCCAGCAGCTTACCCCCTAGCGGGCGCAAAGAGACCCAGTACTTC.

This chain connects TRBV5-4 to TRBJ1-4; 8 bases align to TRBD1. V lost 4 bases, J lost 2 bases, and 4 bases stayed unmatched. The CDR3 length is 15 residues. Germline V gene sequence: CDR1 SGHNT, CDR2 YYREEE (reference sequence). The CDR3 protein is CASSGGQGTNEKLFF. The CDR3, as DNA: TGTGCCAGCAGCGGTGGACAGGGTACTAATGAAAAACTGTTTTTT.

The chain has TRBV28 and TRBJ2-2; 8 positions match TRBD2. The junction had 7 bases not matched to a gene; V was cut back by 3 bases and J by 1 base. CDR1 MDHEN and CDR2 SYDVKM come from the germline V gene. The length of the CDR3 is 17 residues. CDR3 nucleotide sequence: TGTGCCAGCAGTTTGCACCGGACTAGCCAGAACACCGGGGAGCTGTTTTTT. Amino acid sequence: CASSLHRTSQNTGELFF.

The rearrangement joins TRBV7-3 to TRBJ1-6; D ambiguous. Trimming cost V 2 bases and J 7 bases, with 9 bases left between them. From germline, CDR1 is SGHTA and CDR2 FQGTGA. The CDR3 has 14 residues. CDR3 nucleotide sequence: TGTGCCAGCAGCTTAGGTGGCGGGAATTCACCCCTCCACTTT. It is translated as CASSLGGGNSPLHF.

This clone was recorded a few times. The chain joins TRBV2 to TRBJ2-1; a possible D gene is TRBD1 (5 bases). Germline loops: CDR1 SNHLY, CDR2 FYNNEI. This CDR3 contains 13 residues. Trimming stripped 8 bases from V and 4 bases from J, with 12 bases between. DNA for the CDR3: TGTGCCAGCTCAGGGATCCCGTACAATGAGCAGTTCTTC. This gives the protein CASSGIPYNEQFF.

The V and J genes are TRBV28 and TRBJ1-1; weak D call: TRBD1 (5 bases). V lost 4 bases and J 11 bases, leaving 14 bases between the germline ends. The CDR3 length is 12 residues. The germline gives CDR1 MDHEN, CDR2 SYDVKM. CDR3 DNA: TGTGCCAGCAGTTCGTTGGGGAGGGGTGCTTTCTTT. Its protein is CASSSLGRGAFF.

The CDR3 DNA sequence: TGCAGCGTTGATCCAGCGGGAGGGCCCCGCTCCTACAATGAGCAGTTCTTC. It yields the protein CSVDPAGGPRSYNEQFF. V usage is TRBV29-1 and J usage is TRBJ2-1; 10 nucleotides agree with TRBD2. There are 17 residues in the CDR3. Germline CDR1 reads SQVTM; CDR2 reads ANQGSEA. V trimming: 3 bases; J trimming: 0 bases; junction bases outside the gene matches: 8.

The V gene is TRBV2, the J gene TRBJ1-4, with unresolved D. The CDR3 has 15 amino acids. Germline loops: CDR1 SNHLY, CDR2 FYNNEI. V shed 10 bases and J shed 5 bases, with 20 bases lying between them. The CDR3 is CATSERVERNEKLFF. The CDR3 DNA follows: TGTGCCACCTCGGAGCGAGTTGAGCGAAATGAAAAACTGTTTTTT.

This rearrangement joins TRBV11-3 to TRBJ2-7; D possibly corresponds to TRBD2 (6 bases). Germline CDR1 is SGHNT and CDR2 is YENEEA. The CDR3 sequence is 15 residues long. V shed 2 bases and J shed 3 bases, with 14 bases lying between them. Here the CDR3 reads CASSLRSGVLYEQYF. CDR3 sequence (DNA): TGTGCCAGCAGCTTACGTTCGGGAGTCCTCTACGAGCAGTACTTC.